This T cell receptor (beta chain) appears in the sequencing data of a study of identical twins. The length of the CDR3 is 12 residues. Looked up from germline, CDR1 is GTSNPN and CDR2 is SVGIG (reference sequence). V lost 4 bases, J lost 5 bases, and 11 bases lay in between. TCRdb itself ran the 5' RACE reads through MiXCR, one entry per CDR3 protein. The sample consists of roughly 1,500,000 distinct CDR3 sequences, around 29% of them appearing once. Healthy Caucasian individuals made up all the donors. This sequence originates from a newborn girl in good health. Sequencing used cord blood. The gene calls are TRBV30 and TRBJ2-5; D is perhaps TRBD1 (5 bases). For the CDR3, the DNA is TGTGCCTGGACAGGGCTCAGGGAGACCCAGTACTTC. This codes for CAWTGLRETQYF.